The 5 T cell receptor beta chains below were found in one sample sequenced in a study of cytomegalovirus exposure and HLA in healthy donors. Amplification used 60 Vbeta primers and 13 Jbeta primers. Sequenced by immunoSEQ multiplex PCR; TCRdb stores in-frame clones only, minus some. The sample contains approximately 200,000 clones, around 75% of which appear only once. Sequences were obtained from PBMCs. These receptors were collected from a woman in her twenties or thirties in good health and CMV-seropositive.

As regards this clone: Other DNA sequences in this sample translate to the same CDR3. CDR3 in amino acids: CASSMGGSSYNEQFF. DNA for the CDR3: TGTGCCAGTAGTATGGGGGGGAGCTCCTACAATGAGCAGTTCTTC. The chain employs TRBV19 and TRBJ2-1, with 7 bases that match TRBD2. Germline V CDR1 and CDR2: LNHDA, SQIVND (reference sequence). CDR3 length: 15 amino acids. Unmatched junction bases numbered 2, after V lost 3 bases and J lost 0 bases.

This clone turned up a few times. V and J are TRBV5-1 and TRBJ2-7, with a weak D call TRBD1 (5 bases). The CDR3 spans 14 residues. Germline V CDR1 and CDR2: SGHRS, YFSETQ. V was trimmed by 0 bases and J by 7 bases, leaving 14 bases between them. In DNA form, the CDR3 reads TGCGCCAGCAGCTTGGATGGGGCCCTAGGGGAGCAGTACTTC. Translating gives CASSLDGALGEQYF.

The chain has TRBV10-3 and TRBJ2-3, with a possible D match to TRBD2 (6 bases). CDR3 length: 16 residues. The V and J ends lost 5 bases and 2 bases respectively, with 17 bases between them. CDR1 ENHRY and CDR2 SYGVKD come from the germline V gene. The CDR3 DNA follows: TGTGCCATCAGTTTTCTCACTAGCAGCGTCACAGATACGCAGTATTTT. It encodes CAISFLTSSVTDTQYF.

This clone showed up just once. The chain recombines TRBV27 with TRBJ1-2, with a possible D match to TRBD1 (5 bases). Trimming stripped 4 bases from V and 7 bases from J, with 13 bases between. This CDR3 contains 13 residues. Germline lookup yields CDR1 MNHEY and CDR2 SMNVEV (reference sequence). CDR3 nucleotide sequence: TGTGCCAGCAGTTGGCTCCAGGGCGGTGGCTACACCTTC. Its translation: CASSWLQGGGYTF.

The gene calls are TRBV28 and TRBJ1-4; possibly TRBD1 for D (5 bases). Trimming left V 9 bases short and J 8 bases short, with 16 bases between. The CDR3 loop spans 13 amino acids. CDR1 and CDR2 (germline): MDHEN, SYDVKM. CDR3 protein: CASSGTLEEKLFF. The CDR3 DNA follows: TGTGCCAGTAGCGGGACCCTGGAGGAAAAACTGTTTTTT.